These 17 T cell receptor beta chains were sequenced from one sample in a study of shared clonotypes between healthy human individuals (dated by TCRdb to between 2020 and 2021). Libraries were made using the immunoSEQ multiplex PCR assay. TCRdb limited this immuneACCESS table to in-frame rearrangements with V and J called. A share of clones is missing; checked studies link under half to unresolved V genes, and the rest is unexplained. This sample lists hundreds of thousands of clones; over 65% were detected once. The ten top clones hold 1.5% to 2% of the sample. The sequenced sample consisted of memory CD4+ T cells sorted from blood. The cell subset or site label for this specimen denotes: CD45RA-negative fraction. The receptor source for this set is a woman in her 30s in good health.

The V gene is TRBV11-3, the J gene TRBJ2-1; 8 bases map to TRBD2. The CDR3 extends over 15 amino acids. The V gene's germline CDR1 is SGHNT and CDR2 YENEEA. J gave up 7 bases and V 5 bases, and 10 bases lay outside the gene matches. The CDR3 spells CASSRRSGSLNEQFF. In DNA form, the CDR3 reads TGTGCCAGCAGCCGGAGGAGCGGGAGTCTTAATGAGCAGTTCTTC. The entire variable domain, with the rest obtained from reference TRBV11-3 and TRBJ2-1, is as follows: EAGVVQSPRYKIIEKKQPVAFWCNPISGHNTLYWYLQNLGQGPELLIRYENEEAVDDSQLPKDRFSAERLKGVDSTLKIQPAELGDSAVYLCASSRRSGSLNEQFFGPGTRLTVL.

The chain has TRBV5-1 and TRBJ2-1; either TRBD1 or TRBD2 may supply D (5 bases each). This CDR3 contains 15 residues. Germline CDR1 reads SGHRS; CDR2 reads YFSETQ. Trimming shortened V by 5 bases and J by 0 bases, and 12 bases separated the two germline ends. This CDR3 is CASSLGTFSYNEQFF. CDR3 bases: TGCGCCAGCAGTCTCGGGACGTTCTCCTACAATGAGCAGTTCTTC.

The chain couples TRBV2 to TRBJ2-1, with D hard to call. Germline V lookup: CDR1 SNHLY, CDR2 FYNNEI. This CDR3 has 13 amino acids. With 3 bases removed from V and 8 bases from J, the gap between germline ends came to 11 bases. In nucleotides, the CDR3 is TGTGCCAGCAGTGAGGGGTTTGTCCATGAGCAGTTCTTC. This encodes CASSEGFVHEQFF.

This clone was seen a handful of times. The chain carries TRBV6-5 and TRBJ1-5; tentative D call: TRBD1 (6 bases). CDR1 and CDR2 from the germline V gene are MNHEY and SVGAGI. This CDR3 comprises 15 residues. The V gene lost 4 bases and the J gene lost 6 bases, with 16 bases spanning the gap. CDR3 nucleotides: TGTGCCAGCAGTTTAGACAGGTCAGGAGTTCAGCCCCAGCATTTT. Protein product: CASSLDRSGVQPQHF.

The J gene is TRBJ1-2, the V gene TRBV10-3; D gene ambiguous. The CDR3 runs to 11 residues. Germline CDR1 is ENHRY and CDR2 is SYGVKD. With 3 bases removed from V and 7 bases from J, the gap between germline ends came to 6 bases. The CDR3 protein is CAISDKFGYTF. CDR3 nucleotides: TGTGCCATCAGTGACAAGTTTGGCTACACCTTC.

The V call is TRBV5-6, the J call TRBJ2-7; D possibly corresponds to TRBD1 (5 bases). Germline V CDR1 and CDR2: SGHDT, YYEEEE. V lost 0 bases and J lost 5, with 15 bases in between. The CDR3 sequence is 15 residues long. Here the CDR3 DNA reads TGTGCCAGCAGCTTGGCCCCAGGGATGAGCCACGAGCAGTACTTC. Protein: CASSLAPGMSHEQYF.

This chain links TRBV4-1 with TRBJ2-2, with D maybe TRBD1 (5 bases). The CDR3 is made up of 13 amino acids. Germline V gives CDR1 MGHRA, CDR2 YSYEKL. Trimming took 1 base from V and 13 from J, leaving 13 bases between them. The CDR3 DNA is TGCGCCAGCAGCCAAGTGGGGCCTCCTGCGCTGTTTTTT. It is translated as CASSQVGPPALFF.

The gene calls are TRBV5-6 and TRBJ1-1; TRBD1 aligns across 8 bases. CDR3 length: 13 amino acids. Trimming removed 3 bases from V and 8 bases from J; junction bases left unmatched: 6. Germline values: CDR1 SGHDT, CDR2 YYEEEE. The CDR3: CASSYGQGLEAFF. Here the CDR3 DNA reads TGTGCCAGCAGCTATGGACAGGGATTGGAAGCTTTCTTT.

This chain links TRBV11-3 with TRBJ2-2; possible D gene TRBD2, 7 bases. Trimming took off 2 bases at V and 0 bases at J, with 13 bases between the two ends. This CDR3 comprises 17 residues. Germline V gives CDR1 SGHNT, CDR2 YENEEA. The CDR3 loop is CASSLRGGGANTGELFF. The CDR3 region has the DNA TGTGCCAGCAGCTTAAGGGGGGGAGGAGCGAACACCGGGGAGCTGTTTTTT.

This clone showed up just once. This chain connects TRBV7-8 to TRBJ2-3, with TRBD2 matching 12 bases. The CDR3 extends over 16 amino acids. Looked up from germline, CDR1 is SGHVS and CDR2 is FQNEAQ. J lost 2 bases, V lost 4 bases, and 4 bases had no gene match. CDR3: CASSSGLAGNTDTQYF. CDR3 in DNA: TGTGCCAGCAGCTCAGGACTAGCGGGGAACACAGATACGCAGTATTTT.

This clone was found once. CDR3 DNA sequence: TGTGCCAGCAGCTTATCCCCGGGGGACGAGCAGTACTTC. It specifies CASSLSPGDEQYF. The chain has TRBV7-3 and TRBJ2-7; tentative D call: TRBD2 (6 bases). The germline gives CDR1 SGHTA, CDR2 FQGTGA. The CDR3 is 13 residues long. With 2 bases removed from V and 5 bases from J, the gap between germline ends came to 10 bases.

V and J are TRBV23-1 and TRBJ2-2, with 7 bases identical to TRBD1. TRBV23-1 counts as an open reading frame of uncertain function. This CDR3 is 12 amino acids long. V shed 9 bases and J 4 bases; nucleotides not matched to a gene: 2. CDR3 sequence (DNA): TGCGCCAGAAGGGGGCCCACCGGGGAGCTGTTTTTT. This encodes CARRGPTGELFF.

The chain joins TRBV5-1 to TRBJ1-4, with 8 bases matching TRBD1. Germline CDR1 reads SGHRS; CDR2 reads YFSETQ. The CDR3 length is 14 residues. Unmatched junction bases numbered 3, after V lost 1 base and J lost 7 bases. CDR3 nucleotide sequence: TGCGCCAGCAGCTTGCAGGGGGCGCGTGAAAAACTGTTTTTT. Amino acids: CASSLQGAREKLFF. The entire variable domain, with the rest obtained from reference TRBV5-1 and TRBJ1-4, is as follows: KAGVTQTPRYLIKTRGQQVTLSCSPISGHRSVSWYQQTPGQGLQFLFEYFSETQRNKGNFPGRFSGRQFSNSRSEMNVSTLELGDSALYLCASSLQGAREKLFFGSGTQLSVL.

The V and J genes are TRBV6-6 and TRBJ1-1; D possibly corresponds to TRBD1 (5 bases). V was shortened by 5 bases and J by 5 bases, with 12 bases between the two germline ends. CDR1 and CDR2 from the germline V gene are MNHNY and SVGAGI (reference sequence). The CDR3 runs to 13 residues. The CDR3 sequence: CASSPPGTTEAFF. DNA for the CDR3: TGTGCCAGCAGTCCACCAGGGACGACTGAAGCTTTCTTT.

The chain carries TRBV7-9 and TRBJ1-1, with 8 bases that match TRBD1. The CDR3 runs to 14 residues. V gave up 3 bases and J gave up 1 base; unmatched junction bases: 1. Germline V CDR1 and CDR2: SEHNR, FQNEAQ (reference sequence). This chain's CDR3 is CASSFGQGNTEAFF. The CDR3 DNA is TGTGCCAGCAGCTTCGGACAGGGGAACACTGAAGCTTTCTTT.

The chain couples TRBV6-5 to TRBJ1-4; 9 nucleotides align to TRBD1. CDR3 length: 14 amino acids. Unmatched junction bases numbered 4, after V lost 6 bases and J lost 5 bases. Germline V gene data show CDR1 as MNHEY and CDR2 as SVGAGI. For the CDR3, the DNA is TGTGCCAGCAGCCGTGGACAGGGGAATGAAAAACTGTTTTTT. This encodes CASSRGQGNEKLFF.

This clone was counted a single time. The J gene is TRBJ2-2, the V gene TRBV7-3, with 9 bases identical to TRBD1. The ends lost 5 bases at V and 4 bases at J; junction bases unmatched: 5. Germline CDR1 reads SGHTA; CDR2 reads FQGTGA. This CDR3 spans 15 amino acids. The CDR3 DNA reads as TGTGCCAGCAGCCTACAGGGGGCAGGCACCGGGGAGCTGTTTTTT. This sequence encodes CASSLQGAGTGELFF.